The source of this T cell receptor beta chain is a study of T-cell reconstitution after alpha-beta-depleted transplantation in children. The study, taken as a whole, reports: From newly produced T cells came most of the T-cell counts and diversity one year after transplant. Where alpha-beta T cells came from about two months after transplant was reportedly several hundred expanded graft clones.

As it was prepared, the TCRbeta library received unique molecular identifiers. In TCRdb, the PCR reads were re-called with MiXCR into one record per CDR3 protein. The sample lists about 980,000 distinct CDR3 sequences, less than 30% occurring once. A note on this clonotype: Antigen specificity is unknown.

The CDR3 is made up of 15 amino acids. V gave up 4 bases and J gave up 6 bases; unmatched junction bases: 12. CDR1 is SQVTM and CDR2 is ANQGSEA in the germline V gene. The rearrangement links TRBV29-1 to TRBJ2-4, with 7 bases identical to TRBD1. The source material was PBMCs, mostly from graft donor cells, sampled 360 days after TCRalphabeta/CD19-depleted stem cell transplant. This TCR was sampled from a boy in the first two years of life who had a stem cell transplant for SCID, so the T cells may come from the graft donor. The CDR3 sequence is CSVVKAGGRRNIQYF. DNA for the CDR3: TGCAGCGTTGTAAAGGCAGGGGGTAGGCGAAACATTCAGTACTTC.